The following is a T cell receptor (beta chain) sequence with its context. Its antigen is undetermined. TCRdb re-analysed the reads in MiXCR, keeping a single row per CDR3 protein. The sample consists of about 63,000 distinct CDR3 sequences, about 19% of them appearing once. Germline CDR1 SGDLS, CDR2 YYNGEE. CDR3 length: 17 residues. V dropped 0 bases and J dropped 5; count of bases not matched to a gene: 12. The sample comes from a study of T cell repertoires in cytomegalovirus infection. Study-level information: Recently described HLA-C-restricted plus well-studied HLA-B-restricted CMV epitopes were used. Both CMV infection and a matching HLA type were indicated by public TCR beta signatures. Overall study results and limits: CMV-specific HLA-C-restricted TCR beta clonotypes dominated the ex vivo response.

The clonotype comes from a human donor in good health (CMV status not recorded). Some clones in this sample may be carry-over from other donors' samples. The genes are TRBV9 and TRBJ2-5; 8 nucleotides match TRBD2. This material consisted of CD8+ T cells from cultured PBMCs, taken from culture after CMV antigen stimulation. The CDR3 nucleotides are TGTGCCAGCAGCGTAGGAATAGCGGGGATTCCGGGGGAGACCCAGTACTTC. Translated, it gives CASSVGIAGIPGETQYF.